These 32 T cell receptor beta chains were sequenced from one sample in a study of blood T cell repertoires in COVID-19. Measured with immunoSEQ multiplex PCR; TCRdb has only the in-frame clones, and not every one. The top ten clones hold approximately 9.4% of a sample with a few hundred thousand clones, roughly 90% of them seen once. What was sequenced was PBMCs or T cells enriched from blood (not recorded which). These receptors were taken from a woman between 40 and 55 years old who had recovered from COVID-19.

This chain links TRBV4-1 with TRBJ2-2, with D tentatively TRBD2 (5 bases). CDR1 MGHRA and CDR2 YSYEKL come from the germline V gene. CDR3 length: 13 residues. V was clipped by 6 bases and J by 1 base, with 6 bases between them. CDR3 sequence: CASRLGNTGELFF. The DNA of the CDR3 is TGCGCCAGCAGACTAGGGAACACCGGGGAGCTGTTTTTT.

The rearrangement links TRBV5-1 to TRBJ1-1; no firm D call. The germline V gene encodes CDR1 SGHRS and CDR2 YFSETQ. This CDR3 spans 15 amino acids. V was cut by 1 base and J by 3 bases, with 13 bases left in between. The CDR3 sequence: CASSLQSTLDTEAFF. For the CDR3, the DNA is TGCGCCAGCAGCTTGCAGTCGACATTGGACACTGAAGCTTTCTTT.

This clone was observed a few times. The chain employs TRBV4-2 and TRBJ2-7, with a possible D match to TRBD2 (6 bases). Germline V lookup: CDR1 LGHNA, CDR2 YNFKEQ. V was trimmed by 2 bases and J by 0 bases, leaving 11 bases between them. This CDR3 is built from 15 residues. CDR3 sequence: CASSQWRDASYEQYF. The CDR3 DNA reads as TGTGCCAGCAGCCAATGGCGGGATGCCTCCTACGAGCAGTACTTC.

V and J are TRBV11-2 and TRBJ2-3, with 12 bases matching TRBD2. Germline V gene lookup returns CDR1 SGHAT and CDR2 FQNNGV. The CDR3 sequence is 15 residues long. Losses at the gene ends were 5 bases for V and 6 bases for J; bases not matched to a gene: 6. The chain's CDR3 is CASSLTSGGRDTQYF. The CDR3 nucleotides are TGTGCCAGCAGCCTGACTAGCGGGGGCCGGGATACGCAGTATTTT.

This sequence joins TRBV27 and TRBJ2-1, with 7 bases that match TRBD1. Germline V lookup: CDR1 MNHEY, CDR2 SMNVEV (reference sequence). This CDR3 contains 14 residues. Trimming removed 5 bases from V and 3 bases from J; junction bases left unmatched: 4. CDR3 in DNA: TGTGCCAGCAGTACCCGACAGGGCTACAATGAGCAGTTCTTC. This gives the protein CASSTRQGYNEQFF.

The table lists this clone with a count of one. The chain is built from TRBV7-2 and TRBJ2-5; D is possibly TRBD1 (6 bases). The CDR3 has 15 amino acids. The germline V gene has CDR1 SGHTA and CDR2 FQGNSA. The V and J ends lost 5 bases and 5 bases respectively, with 18 bases between them. CDR3 amino acids: CASSRISGVRETQYF. DNA for the CDR3: TGTGCCAGCAGCCGGATATCAGGGGTTAGGGAGACCCAGTACTTC.

The chain joins TRBV19 to TRBJ1-2, with TRBD1 identical over 8 bases. With V trimmed by 6 bases and J by 5 bases, 11 bases remained unmatched. CDR1 and CDR2 from the germline V gene are LNHDA and SQIVND (reference sequence). The CDR3 runs to 15 residues. The CDR3, as DNA: TGTGCCAGTAGCGTGTTCGACGGGACAGGTTATGGCTACACCTTC. Its translation is CASSVFDGTGYGYTF.

The chain recombines TRBV10-3 with TRBJ2-2, with D tentatively TRBD1 (5 bases). The CDR3 consists of 12 residues. Germline-derived CDR1 and CDR2 are ENHRY and SYGVKD. V gave up 6 bases and J gave up 6 bases, with 8 bases separating them. The CDR3: CAIRSTAGELFF. The CDR3 DNA reads TGTGCCATCAGATCGACAGCCGGGGAGCTGTTTTTT.

This chain links TRBV24-1 with TRBJ1-2, with TRBD1 matching 10 bases. The CDR3 is 13 residues long. Trimming removed 7 bases from V and 10 bases from J; junction bases left unmatched: 8. Germline CDR1 KGHDR, CDR2 SFDVKD. The CDR3 nucleotides are TGTGCCACCAGCCTCCCCGGGACAGGGGTCTACACCTTC. Protein product: CATSLPGTGVYTF.

This clone was seen a single time. The rearrangement joins TRBV5-4 to TRBJ1-1; D may be TRBD1 (6 bases). The V gene's germline CDR1 is SGHNT and CDR2 YYREEE (reference sequence). The CDR3 consists of 14 residues. The V and J ends lost 3 bases and 6 bases respectively, with 15 bases between them. CDR3 coding DNA: TGTGCCAGCAGCTCTACCCGACAGGACCCTGAAGCTTTCTTT. This codes for CASSSTRQDPEAFF.

The J gene is TRBJ2-1, the V gene TRBV24-1, with 10 bases fitting TRBD2. There are 14 residues in the CDR3. Germline V gene data show CDR1 as KGHDR and CDR2 as SFDVKD. The ends lost 7 bases at V and 7 bases at J; junction bases unmatched: 6. CDR3 sequence (DNA): TGTGCCACCAGGCCGGCTAGCGGGAGAAATGAGCAGTTCTTC. Its protein is CATRPASGRNEQFF.

This sequence joins TRBV5-3 and TRBJ2-7; the D gene is possibly TRBD2 (6 bases). TRBV5-3 has ORF status, its function being uncertain. Trimming pared 5 bases from V and 7 bases from J, leaving 19 bases between. The CDR3 is made up of 14 amino acids. CDR3 protein: CARSCGPAGREQYF. DNA for the CDR3: TGTGCCAGAAGTTGCGGTCCCGCAGGGAGGGAGCAGTACTTC.

This chain uses TRBV30 with TRBJ1-2; TRBD1 agrees at 9 bases. CDR3 length: 12 amino acids. V was pared by 0 bases and J by 7 bases, with 0 bases of the junction left unmatched. Looked up from germline, CDR1 is GTSNPN and CDR2 is SVGIG (reference sequence). CDR3 coding DNA: TGTGCCTGGAGTGTGGGACAGGGTGGCTACACCTTC. As protein: CAWSVGQGGYTF.

In its sample, this clone was seen a few times. The chain is built from TRBV19 and TRBJ1-5, with a tentative D call TRBD1 (5 bases). The CDR3 extends over 16 amino acids. Germline loops: CDR1 LNHDA, CDR2 SQIVND (reference sequence). The ends were cut back, 7 bases at V and 2 bases at J, with 18 bases in the middle. The CDR3 coding sequence is TGTGCCAGTACCCCCCGGCGGGACGTGGGCAATCAGCCCCAGCATTTT. It translates to CASTPRRDVGNQPQHF. Based on the CDR3 plus reference TRBV19 and TRBJ1-5, the full variable domain is DGGITQSPKYLFRKEGQNVTLSCEQNLNHDAMYWYRQDPGQGLRLIYYSQIVNDFQKGDIAEGYSVSREKKESFPLTVTSAQKNPTAFYLCASTPRRDVGNQPQHFGDGTRLSIL.

The chain joins TRBV7-9 to TRBJ2-1; TRBD1 agrees at 7 bases. The CDR3 is 17 residues long. Germline loops: CDR1 SEHNR, CDR2 FQNEAQ (reference sequence). V was pared by 1 base and J by 3 bases, with 9 bases of the junction left unmatched. Here the CDR3 reads CASSLVTGPWDYNEQFF. As DNA, the CDR3 is TGTGCCAGCAGCTTAGTGACAGGGCCATGGGACTACAATGAGCAGTTCTTC. The full variable domain, completed using reference TRBV7-9 and TRBJ2-1, is DTGVSQNPRHKITKRGQNVTFRCDPISEHNRLYWYRQTLGQGPEFLTYFQNEAQLEKSRLLSDRFSAERPKGSFSTLEIQRTEQGDSAMYLCASSLVTGPWDYNEQFFGPGTRLTVL.

This chain joins TRBV28 and TRBJ1-1, with D unclear. The CDR3 has 13 amino acids. V was pared by 1 base and J by 6 bases, with 9 bases between. CDR1 and CDR2 (germline): MDHEN, SYDVKM. This CDR3 reads CASSLSFQSEAFF. The CDR3 DNA reads as TGTGCCAGCAGTTTATCATTTCAGTCTGAAGCTTTCTTT.

The chain joins TRBV9 to TRBJ2-3, with D uncertain. CDR3 size: 14 residues. Deletions cut 4 bases from V and 2 bases from J, with 11 bases between. Germline V gene data show CDR1 as SGDLS and CDR2 as YYNGEE. The CDR3 DNA follows: TGTGCCAGCAGCCTAACTAAAATCACAGATACGCAGTATTTT. It is translated as CASSLTKITDTQYF.

The V and J genes are TRBV27 and TRBJ2-1; possibly TRBD2 for D (6 bases). The germline V and J ends were trimmed by 5 bases and 12 bases, with 20 bases remaining between them. The CDR3 sequence is 14 residues long. CDR1 and CDR2 from the germline V gene are MNHEY and SMNVEV (reference sequence). The CDR3: CASSPRDSYSGQFF. CDR3 bases: TGTGCCAGCAGTCCTCGGGACTCTTACAGTGGGCAGTTCTTC.

V is TRBV9 and J is TRBJ2-1; 9 positions match TRBD2. This CDR3 has 16 amino acids. V shed 1 base and J 4 bases; nucleotides not matched to a gene: 6. CDR1 SGDLS and CDR2 YYNGEE come from the germline V gene. In nucleotides, the CDR3 is TGTGCCAGCAGCGTAAGTAGCGGGAGAGTGTACAATGAGCAGTTCTTC. Protein product: CASSVSSGRVYNEQFF. Using reference TRBV9 and TRBJ2-1 for the parts outside the CDR3, the full variable domain is DSGVTQTPKHLITATGQRVTLRCSPRSGDLSVYWYQQSLDQGLQFLIQYYNGEERAKGNILERFSAQQFPDLHSELNLSSLELGDSALYFCASSVSSGRVYNEQFFGPGTRLTVL.

This sequence joins TRBV5-6 and TRBJ2-7; 15 bases are shared with TRBD2. The germline gives CDR1 SGHDT, CDR2 YYEEEE. The CDR3 has 18 amino acids. The V segment lost 2 bases and the J segment 0 bases; nucleotides outside the gene matches: 6. CDR3 in amino acids: CASSFLGTSGGSSYEQYF. The DNA for the CDR3 is TGTGCCAGCAGCTTTCTAGGGACTAGCGGGGGGAGCTCCTACGAGCAGTACTTC.

V usage is TRBV7-3 and J usage is TRBJ2-1; 10 bases fit TRBD2. The V segment lost 2 bases and the J segment 9 bases; nucleotides outside the gene matches: 7. Germline V CDR1 and CDR2: SGHTA, FQGTGA. This CDR3 has 15 residues. DNA of the CDR3: TGTGCCAGCAGCTTACTTCTTAGCGGGGGGTCTGAGCAGTTCTTC. Its translation is CASSLLLSGGSEQFF.

This chain connects TRBV24-1 to TRBJ2-2; D call uncertain. Germline values: CDR1 KGHDR, CDR2 SFDVKD. V lost 3 bases and J 2 bases, leaving 6 bases between the germline ends. The length of the CDR3 is 14 residues. The CDR3 here is CATSDMRNTGELFF. DNA for the CDR3: TGTGCCACCAGTGATATGCGAAACACCGGGGAGCTGTTTTTT.

The chain recombines TRBV12-3 or TRBV12-4 with TRBJ2-7; 7 nucleotides line up with TRBD1. The ends lost 6 bases at V and 2 bases at J; junction bases unmatched: 4. This CDR3 is built from 13 residues. The CDR3 protein is CASSTGTAYEQYF. DNA for the CDR3: TGTGCCAGCAGCACCGGGACAGCCTACGAGCAGTACTTC.

V and J are TRBV30 and TRBJ2-3; 7 nucleotides line up with TRBD2. CDR1 GTSNPN and CDR2 SVGIG come from the germline V gene (reference sequence). The J segment lost 4 bases and the V segment lost 5 bases, leaving 6 bases of the junction unmatched. The CDR3 has 13 residues. The CDR3 protein is CAWALGGADTQYF. The CDR3 DNA follows: TGTGCCTGGGCCCTGGGGGGGGCAGATACGCAGTATTTT. The full variable domain, its missing parts supplied by reference TRBV30 and TRBJ2-3, is SQTIHQWPATLVQPVGSPLSLECTVEGTSNPNLYWYRQAAGRGLQLLFYSVGIGQISSEVPQNLSASRPQDRQFILSSKKLLLSDSGFYLCAWALGGADTQYFGPGTRLTVL.

This chain links TRBV7-2 with TRBJ2-7; 7 nucleotides agree with TRBD2. V lost 4 bases and J lost 3; bases outside the gene matches: 9. The CDR3 sequence is 15 residues long. CDR1 and CDR2 (germline): SGHTA, FQGNSA. CDR3 region: CASSSHGGTVYEQYF. The DNA for the CDR3 is TGTGCCAGCAGCTCACACGGGGGGACGGTCTACGAGCAGTACTTC.

The chain is built from TRBV6-5 and TRBJ1-2; 7 bases map to TRBD1. The CDR3 sequence is 11 residues long. V shed 8 bases, J shed 4 bases, and the junction held 1 base outside the gene matches. The V gene's germline CDR1 is MNHEY and CDR2 SVGAGI. This CDR3 is CASWDSYGYTF. DNA of the CDR3: TGTGCCAGCTGGGACAGCTATGGCTACACCTTC.

This clone was detected a few times. This sequence joins TRBV3-1 (or the pseudogene TRBV3-2) and TRBJ2-1; TRBD1 matches at 9 bases. Germline loops: CDR1 LGHDT, CDR2 YNNKEL (reference sequence). The CDR3 totals 16 residues. J was trimmed by 5 bases and V by 1 base; bases with no gene match: 6. In DNA form, the CDR3 reads TGTGCCAGCAGCCAAGGGGGGGGACAGGGCCACAATGAGCAGTTCTTC. The encoded protein is CASSQGGGQGHNEQFF.

This chain connects TRBV5-1 to TRBJ1-6, with 9 bases matching TRBD1. The CDR3 is 15 amino acids. Trimming cost V 2 bases and J 5 bases; bases outside gene matches: 2. Germline CDR1 SGHRS, CDR2 YFSETQ. The CDR3 loop is CASSLQGAHNSPLHF. In DNA, the CDR3 is TGCGCCAGCAGCTTACAGGGGGCTCATAATTCACCCCTCCACTTT.

This chain links TRBV5-6 with TRBJ1-4; D may be TRBD1 (6 bases). Germline CDR1 is SGHDT and CDR2 is YYEEEE. CDR3 length: 16 residues. Between the trimmed V and J ends, which lost 2 bases and 0 bases, there was a span of 11 bases. The CDR3 reads CASSFLSGATNEKLFF. The DNA of the CDR3 is TGTGCCAGCAGCTTCCTCTCAGGGGCAACTAATGAAAAACTGTTTTTT.

In DNA, the CDR3 is TGTGCCAGCAGCTTAAAGAGAGGGAATGGAGGCACCGGGGAGCTGTTTTTT. Encoded protein: CASSLKRGNGGTGELFF. The V and J genes are TRBV5-4 and TRBJ2-2, with D perhaps TRBD2 (5 bases). Trimming took off 2 bases at V and 4 bases at J, with 18 bases between the two ends. The CDR3 runs 17 residues. Germline CDR1 reads SGHNT; CDR2 reads YYREEE (reference sequence).

The CDR3 nucleotides are TGTGCCAGCAGTAAGTGGGACACTTCCTACGAGCAGTACTTC. It is translated as CASSKWDTSYEQYF. The chain uses TRBV6-5 and TRBJ2-7; D might be TRBD1 (6 bases). Per the germline V gene, CDR1 is MNHEY and CDR2 is SVGAGI. The CDR3 length is 14 residues. Trimming took off 5 bases at V and 1 base at J, with 12 bases between the two ends.

V is TRBV29-1 and J is TRBJ2-5, with D perhaps matching TRBD1 (7 bases). CDR1 and CDR2 (germline): SQVTM, ANQGSEA. Trimming removed 3 bases from V and 1 base from J, with 15 bases in between. The CDR3 contains 15 residues. CDR3 DNA sequence: TGCAGCGTTGAGGTCAGGGGGGACCTCCAAGAGACCCAGTACTTC. Translated, it gives CSVEVRGDLQETQYF. The full variable domain, completed using reference TRBV29-1 and TRBJ2-5, is SAVISQKPSRDICQRGTSLTIQCQVDSQVTMMFWYRQQPGQSLTLIATANQGSEATYESGFVIDKFPISRPNLTFSTLTVSNMSPEDSSIYLCSVEVRGDLQETQYFGPGTRLLVL.